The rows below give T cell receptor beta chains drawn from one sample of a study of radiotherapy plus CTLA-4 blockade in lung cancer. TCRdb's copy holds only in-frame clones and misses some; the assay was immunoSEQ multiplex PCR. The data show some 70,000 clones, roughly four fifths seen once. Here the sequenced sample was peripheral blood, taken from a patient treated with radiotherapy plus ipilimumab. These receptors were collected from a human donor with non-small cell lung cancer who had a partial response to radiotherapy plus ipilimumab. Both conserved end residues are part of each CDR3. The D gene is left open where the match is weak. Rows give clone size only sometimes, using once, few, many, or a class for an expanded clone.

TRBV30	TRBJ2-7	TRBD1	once	TGTGCCTGGAGTCGGGGACAGGGGGTGCACGAGCAGTACTTC	CAWSRGQGVHEQYF
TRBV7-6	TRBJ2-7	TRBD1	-	TGTGCCAGCAGCGCCCGGGACAGGGTTTCCTACGAGCAGTACTTC	CASSARDRVSYEQYF
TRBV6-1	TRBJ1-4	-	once	TGTGCCAGCAGCAGGTACAGGGCCCGGGAAAAACTGTTTTTT	CASSRYRAREKLFF
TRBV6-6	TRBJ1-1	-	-	TGTGCCAGCAGTTACTCGAACTCCGGGAACACTGAAGCTTTCTTT	CASSYSNSGNTEAFF
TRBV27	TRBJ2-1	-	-	TGTGCCAGCAGTCCAACTTCCGGGACTCTTACAATGATGCAGTTCTTC	CASSPTSGTLTMMQFF
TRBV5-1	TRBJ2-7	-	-	TGCGCCAGCAGGCAGGGACTCCCAGGACGGAACGAGCAGTACTTC	CASRQGLPGRNEQYF
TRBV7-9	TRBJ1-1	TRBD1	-	TGTGCCAGCAGCTTGGACAGGGGGACTGAAGCTTTCTTT	CASSLDRGTEAFF
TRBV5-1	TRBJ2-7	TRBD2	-	TGCGCCAGCAGCCCGTTTTCTACTAGCGGGTTCTCCTACGAGCAGTACTTC	CASSPFSTSGFSYEQYF
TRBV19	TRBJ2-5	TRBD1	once	TGTGCCACTAACAGGGGGCAAGGAGAGACCCAGTACTTC	CATNRGQGETQYF
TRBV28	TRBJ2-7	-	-	TGTGCCAGCAGCCCCAGGCCCTCCAGGGGCTACGAGCAGTACTTC	CASSPRPSRGYEQYF
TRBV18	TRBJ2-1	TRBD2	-	TGTGCCAGCTCACTACTAGCGGGAGTGGTTGAGCAGTTCTTC	CASSLLAGVVEQFF
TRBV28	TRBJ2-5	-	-	TGTGCCAGCAGTTTAAGGGGGGGGTTATCGGAGACCCAGTACTTC	CASSLRGGLSETQYF
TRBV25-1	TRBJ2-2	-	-	TGTGCCAGCGAGAGACGGGCCGGGGAGCTGTTTTTT	CASERRAGELFF
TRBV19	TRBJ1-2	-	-	TGTGCCAGTAGTATGTCGGACAGACAGAACTATGGCTACACCTTC	CASSMSDRQNYGYTF
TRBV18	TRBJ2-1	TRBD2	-	TGTGCCAGCTCACCAGGACTAGCGGAGTACAATGAGCAGTTCTTC	CASSPGLAEYNEQFF
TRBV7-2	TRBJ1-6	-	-	TGTGCCAGCGGGGCAGGCTTTAATTCACCCCTCCACTTT	CASGAGFNSPLHF
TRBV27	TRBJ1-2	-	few	TGTGCCAGCAGGTCCGATTTTCGAGATAACTATGGCTACACCTTC	CASRSDFRDNYGYTF
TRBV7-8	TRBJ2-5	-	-	TGTGCCAGCAGCCCCCTCGGAAGGGGGGAGGGCCCGGGGGTGACCCAGTACTTC	CASSPLGRGEGPGVTQYF
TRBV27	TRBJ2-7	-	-	TGTGCCAGCAGTTTGGGGGCAAGGGGGGGGCTACGGTACTTC	CASSLGARGGLRYF
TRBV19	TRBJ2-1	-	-	TGTGCCAGTAGTATAGATGCAGCGACTTACAATGAGCAGTTCTTC	CASSIDAATYNEQFF
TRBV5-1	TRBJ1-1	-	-	TGCGCCAGCAGCTCCTCGGTGGGGAGGAACACTGAAGCTTTCTTT	CASSSSVGRNTEAFF
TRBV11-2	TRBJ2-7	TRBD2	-	TGTGCCAGCAGCTTAAGACTAGCGGGAGGGAGCTCCTACGAGCAGTACTTC	CASSLRLAGGSSYEQYF
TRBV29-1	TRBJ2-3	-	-	TGCAGCGTTAAGGGCGGGACCCTCACAGATACGCAGTATTTT	CSVKGGTLTDTQYF